The rows below give T cell receptor beta chains drawn from one sample of a study of graft-versus-host responses after intestinal transplantation. The assay was immunoSEQ multiplex PCR, and TCRdb's table has in-frame clones only and misses some. The sample holds about 12,000 clones, 35% seen once. Sequencing used alloreactive CD8+ T cells from a mixed lymphocyte reaction culture, obtained before intestinal transplant. The receptors here all came from a human patient who received an intestinal transplant. CDR3s include the opening cysteine and the closing phenylalanine or tryptophan. Each record gives: clone size, J gene, V gene, D gene, CDR3 DNA, CDR3 protein. D genes are given only for firm matches. The size entry is marked missing in some rows and otherwise reads once, few, many or a size class.

few | TRBJ1-6 | TRBV7-9 | NA | TGTGCCAGCAGCTCTTACAGGGAAGGGAGCTCCTATAATTCACCCCTCCACTTT | CASSSYREGSSYNSPLHF
NA | TRBJ2-7 | TRBV28 | TRBD1 | TGTGCCAGAGGGACAGTCACCATCTACGAGCAGTACTTC | CARGTVTIYEQYF
NA | TRBJ1-2 | TRBV11-2 | NA | TGTGCCAGCAGCTTAGGGACGGATAACTATGGCTACACCTTC | CASSLGTDNYGYTF
few | TRBJ1-6 | TRBV2 | NA | TGTGCCAGCAGTGTGGGACGGATCCTTAATTCACCCCTCCACTTT | CASSVGRILNSPLHF
few | TRBJ2-3 | TRBV27 | NA | TGTGCCAGCAGTCCGTCGAGTCTGCCATTCCCAGATACGCAGTATTTT | CASSPSSLPFPDTQYF
NA | TRBJ2-7 | TRBV9 | NA | TGTGCCAGCAGCGTGAACCGGGACACCCTAAACTCCTACGAGCAGTACTTC | CASSVNRDTLNSYEQYF
NA | TRBJ2-7 | TRBV11-2 | NA | TGTGCCAGCAGCTTCCCTTTGGGCGAGCAGTACTTC | CASSFPLGEQYF
few | TRBJ2-2 | TRBV4-3 | NA | TGCGCCAGCAGCGGTCCCGCCGGCCCCGGGCCCGGGGAGCTGTTTTTT | CASSGPAGPGPGELFF
few | TRBJ2-7 | TRBV6-6 | NA | TGTGCCAGCAGTTACCGAGGGGGTTTGCCTTACGAGCAGTACTTC | CASSYRGGLPYEQYF
few | TRBJ1-1 | TRBV7-9 | NA | TGTGCCAGCAGCCCGGCGGGGATGAACACTGAAGCTTTCTTT | CASSPAGMNTEAFF
NA | TRBJ2-1 | TRBV21-1 | NA | TGTGCCAGCAGCCTTGGAGGGACTAATTCCTACAATGAGCAGTTCTTC | CASSLGGTNSYNEQFF
NA | TRBJ2-3 | TRBV30 | TRBD2 | TGTGCCTGGACTGGCGGGAGTTCGGGGGATACGCAGTATTTT | CAWTGGSSGDTQYF
NA | TRBJ2-1 | TRBV7-7 | NA | TGTGCCAGCAGCTTAGGGGTTGGACAGTATGAGCAGTTCTTC | CASSLGVGQYEQFF
few | TRBJ2-7 | TRBV7-9 | TRBD2 | TGTGCCAGCTCGTACCTGGGACTAGCGGGACCTTTCGCCGGCTACGAGCAGTACTTC | CASSYLGLAGPFAGYEQYF
few | TRBJ2-1 | TRBV27 | NA | TGTGCCAGCAGTTTGATGGGTTACAATGAGCAGTTCTTC | CASSLMGYNEQFF
few | TRBJ2-7 | TRBV27 | NA | TGTGCCAGCAGTTTATCAGGCAGCCGAACCTACGAGCAGTACTTC | CASSLSGSRTYEQYF
once | TRBJ2-1 | TRBV6-1 | TRBD1 | TGTGCCAGCAGTGAGTTTTTTCGCTTTGGACAGGCGAATGAGCAGTTCTTC | CASSEFFRFGQANEQFF
few | TRBJ1-2 | TRBV14 | NA | TGTGCCTCGTCGTGGGGGCCTGCGTCCTATGGCTACACCTTC | CASSWGPASYGYTF
few | TRBJ1-2 | TRBV27 | TRBD1 | TGTGCCAGCAGTTTATTTGGACAGGGTCATGGCTACACCTTC | CASSLFGQGHGYTF
NA | TRBJ2-1 | TRBV19 | TRBD2 | TGTGCCAGTAGTATGAGAGCGGGAGCCCCCAATGAGCAGTTCTTC | CASSMRAGAPNEQFF
NA | TRBJ2-7 | TRBV7-9 | NA | TGTGCCAGCAGCCTAATTGGGAGCGAGCAGTACTTC | CASSLIGSEQYF
medium-sized | TRBJ1-5 | TRBV27 | NA | TGTGCCAGCAGTTTATCTGGGGGCAATCAGCCCCAGCATTTT | CASSLSGGNQPQHF
NA | TRBJ2-1 | TRBV30 | NA | TGTGCCTGGACTCTGGGAGGTAGCTCCTACAATGAGCAGTTCTTC | CAWTLGGSSYNEQFF
few | TRBJ1-2 | TRBV10-1 | NA | TGCGCCACATTTGAGGTTCGTCCTCTCTATGGCTACACCTTC | CATFEVRPLYGYTF
few | TRBJ2-7 | TRBV6-5 | NA | TGTGCCAGCAGTTCGGGACCGGTCTACGAGCAGTACTTC | CASSSGPVYEQYF
NA | TRBJ2-3 | TRBV6-4 | NA | TGTGCCAGCATCCTAATCCGGGATACGCAGTATTTT | CASILIRDTQYF
NA | TRBJ2-5 | TRBV7-9 | TRBD1 | TGTGCCAGCAGCCTCACAGGGGGTCAAGAGACCCAGTACTTC | CASSLTGGQETQYF
few | TRBJ1-5 | TRBV28 | NA | TGTGCCAGCAGTTCCAGGGGTGGGGGCAATCAGCCCCAGCATTTT | CASSSRGGGNQPQHF
NA | TRBJ2-1 | TRBV18 | TRBD2 | TGTGCCAGCTCAGCCAGACTTAGCGGGAGGGTGTTCTTC | CASSARLSGRVFF
NA | TRBJ1-5 | TRBV27 | NA | TGTGCCAGCAGTTTATCGACCAATCAGCCCCAGCATTTT | CASSLSTNQPQHF
NA | TRBJ2-1 | TRBV6-4 | TRBD2 | TGTGCCAGCAGCCCAGCGGGAGGTGAAGACTCCTACAATGAGCAGTTCTTC | CASSPAGGEDSYNEQFF
NA | TRBJ1-1 | TRBV10-1 | NA | TGCGCCAGCAGTGAGACTAACACCGAAGCTTTCTTT | CASSETNTEAFF
NA | TRBJ1-5 | TRBV5-8 | NA | TGTGCCAGCAGCCTGGGGAGAAATCAGCCCCAGCATTTT | CASSLGRNQPQHF
NA | TRBJ2-2 | TRBV11-3 | NA | TGTGCCAGCAGCTTCAACACCGGGGAGCTGTTTTTT | CASSFNTGELFF
few | TRBJ2-1 | TRBV28 | TRBD1 | TGTGCCAGCAGCCCTACCCAGGACAGGATCGATGCCTACAATGAGCAGTTCTTC | CASSPTQDRIDAYNEQFF
once | TRBJ2-4 | TRBV27 | TRBD2 | TGTGCCAGCAGTCCAATTAGCGGGAGAAACATTCAGTACTTC | CASSPISGRNIQYF
few | TRBJ1-1 | TRBV6-5 | NA | TGTGCCAGCAGTTCCAACGTTAAGCTGGCTGAAGCTTTCTTT | CASSSNVKLAEAFF
once | TRBJ2-7 | TRBV6-1 | NA | TGTGCCAGCAGTCCCGATCCTTCCGAGCAGTACTTC | CASSPDPSEQYF
few | TRBJ1-2 | TRBV9 | TRBD1 | TGTGCCAGCGGGACAGGGAACTATGGCTACACCTTC | CASGTGNYGYTF
medium-sized | TRBJ2-3 | TRBV4-2 | TRBD2 | TGTGCCAGCAGCCCTGATAGCGGGAGTGCGGATACGCAGTATTTT | CASSPDSGSADTQYF
NA | TRBJ2-5 | TRBV9 | NA | TGTGCCAGCAGCGTAGGAATAGGACAAGAGACCCAGTACTTC | CASSVGIGQETQYF
NA | TRBJ1-1 | TRBV18 | NA | TGTGCCAGCTCACATATTAGGGCTTCGGGCACTGAAGCTTTCTTT | CASSHIRASGTEAFF
few | TRBJ1-1 | TRBV5-4 | NA | TGTGCCAGCAGCTTGCGGGGGGCGCCCACTGAAGCTTTCTTT | CASSLRGAPTEAFF
few | TRBJ2-1 | TRBV4-3 | TRBD2 | TGCGCCAGCAGCCCATATGGGATCGAAAGCGGGAGGAACTACAATGAGCAGTTCTTC | CASSPYGIESGRNYNEQFF
NA | TRBJ2-7 | TRBV29-1 | NA | TGCAGCGCCCTATCGGATAATTCCTACGAGCAGTACTTC | CSALSDNSYEQYF
NA | TRBJ1-2 | TRBV7-9 | TRBD1 | TGTGCCAGCAGCTCTCCGGGACAGGACCCATTAGGCTATGGCTACACCTTC | CASSSPGQDPLGYGYTF
NA | TRBJ1-2 | TRBV4-1 | TRBD1 | TGCGCCAGCAGCCAGTTCCGGGACAGGGGACTTCGGGGCTACACCTTC | CASSQFRDRGLRGYTF
medium-sized | TRBJ2-7 | TRBV10-3 | NA | TGTGCCATCAAGGACCCAGAGTACGAGCAGTACTTC | CAIKDPEYEQYF
NA | TRBJ2-5 | TRBV7-2 | NA | TGTGCCAGCAGCTTAGGGGCTAGCTATTCGGAGACCCAGTACTTC | CASSLGASYSETQYF